This T cell receptor beta chain was retrieved from a study of OX40 agonist ivuxolimab in advanced cancers. The overall study: Partial responses were achieved by three patients, of whom one had hepatocellular carcinoma and two had cutaneous melanoma.

Clones were read by immunoSEQ multiplex PCR, and TCRdb kept only the in-frame ones, dropping some. The table records about 77,000 clones, roughly nine tenths of them present only once. This clone showed up just a few times. The sequence was collected from an adult with an advanced solid tumor such as melanoma, head and neck, liver or kidney cancer. Sequencing was performed on CD4+ or CD8+ T cells sorted from blood, taken in a trial of the OX40 agonist ivuxolimab.

CDR3 region: CASSIGGQGRLQPQHF. In nucleotides, the CDR3 is TGTGCCAGTAGTATAGGAGGGCAGGGGCGGTTACAGCCCCAGCATTTT. The genes are TRBV19 and TRBJ1-5, with D possibly being TRBD1 (6 bases). Trimming took 1 base from V and 7 from J, leaving 17 bases between them. The CDR3 covers 16 residues. Germline CDR1 is LNHDA and CDR2 is SQIVND (reference sequence).